Below are 27 T cell receptor beta chains sequenced from a single sample in a study of PD-L1 blockade in urothelial cancer. The repertoire was sequenced with immunoSEQ multiplex PCR; TCRdb's copy has only in-frame clones and lacks some. The table lists about 41,000 clones, roughly 81% of them singletons. The time point is: peripheral blood 6 weeks after treatment start. The starting material was PBMCs, obtained around atezolizumab (anti-PD-L1) treatment. The receptors come from a man aged 65-85 years with urothelial cancer.

This rearrangement joins TRBV19 to TRBJ1-2, with a possible D match to TRBD1 (6 bases). Trimming left V 3 bases short and J 6 bases short, with 14 bases between. The CDR3 has 14 amino acids. Germline V gives CDR1 LNHDA, CDR2 SQIVND (reference sequence). In nucleotides, the CDR3 is TGTGCCAGTAGTATTTCTGGGGGCTTGGATGGCTACACCTTC. Translated: CASSISGGLDGYTF.

This clone was seen a few times. The genes are TRBV18 and TRBJ1-3, with D hard to call. In germline, CDR1 is KGHSH, CDR2 LQKENI. The V end lost 1 base, the J end lost 0 bases, and 4 bases lay between the germline ends. CDR3 size: 14 residues. The CDR3, as DNA: TGTGCCAGCTCACCACTCAGCTCTGGAAACACCATATATTTT. This gives the protein CASSPLSSGNTIYF.

The chain combines TRBV27 with TRBJ1-1; D not certain. Trimming pared 2 bases from V and 5 bases from J, leaving 12 bases between. This CDR3 has 14 amino acids. Germline V gene sequence: CDR1 MNHEY, CDR2 SMNVEV (reference sequence). In nucleotides, the CDR3 is TGTGCCAGCAGTTTAAGGAGGTTTGGAACTGAAGCTTTCTTT. It specifies CASSLRRFGTEAFF.

The J gene is TRBJ2-2, the V gene TRBV2, with 9 positions matching TRBD1. With V trimmed by 7 bases and J by 4 bases, 10 bases remained unmatched. This CDR3 has 16 amino acids. Per the germline V gene, CDR1 is SNHLY and CDR2 is FYNNEI. The CDR3 DNA reads as TGTGCCAGCATCCCCCTGGGGACAGGGAGCACCGGGGAGCTGTTTTTT. Protein: CASIPLGTGSTGELFF. Complete variable domain (other parts from reference TRBV2 and TRBJ2-2): EPEVTQTPSHQVTQMGQEVILRCVPISNHLYFYWYRQILGQKVEFLVSFYNNEISEKSEIFDDQFSVERPDGSNFTLKIRSTKLEDSAMYFCASIPLGTGSTGELFFGEGSRLTVL.

This clone appeared once. The chain is built from TRBV13 and TRBJ2-5; D possibly corresponds to TRBD2 (5 bases). CDR1 and CDR2 from the germline V gene are PRHDT and FYEKMQ (reference sequence). The ends were cut back, 5 bases at V and 5 bases at J, with 18 bases in the middle. The CDR3 is 15 amino acids. The CDR3 DNA is TGTGCCAGCAGCCTTTCGGTGCGAGAGGGTGAGACCCAGTACTTC. It translates to CASSLSVREGETQYF.

This chain links TRBV6-5 with TRBJ1-4, with 7 bases aligning to TRBD1. The J segment lost 8 bases and the V segment lost 6 bases, leaving 6 bases of the junction unmatched. The CDR3 sequence is 13 residues long. Per the germline V gene, CDR1 is MNHEY and CDR2 is SVGAGI. Here the CDR3 reads CASRRGLAEKLFF. CDR3 DNA: TGTGCCAGCAGAAGGGGGCTGGCGGAAAAACTGTTTTTT.

V usage is TRBV4-1 and J usage is TRBJ2-2, with D maybe TRBD2 (6 bases). The germline CDR1 and CDR2 sequences are MGHRA and YSYEKL. The CDR3 contains 16 residues. With 2 bases removed from V and 5 bases from J, the gap between germline ends came to 15 bases. The CDR3 loop is CASSQSSVRNTGELFF. As DNA, the CDR3 is TGCGCCAGCAGCCAATCTAGCGTTCGGAATACCGGGGAGCTGTTTTTT.

This clone was detected a few times. V gene TRBV11-2 combines with J gene TRBJ2-7; TRBD2 matches at 7 bases. Looked up from germline, CDR1 is SGHAT and CDR2 is FQNNGV. This CDR3 spans 16 amino acids. The ends lost 5 bases at V and 3 bases at J; junction bases unmatched: 13. The CDR3 nucleotides are TGTGCCAGCAGCCCTCTGGGGGGGAGAGATTACTACGAGCAGTACTTC. This sequence encodes CASSPLGGRDYYEQYF. The full variable domain, in which reference TRBV11-2 and TRBJ2-7 provide the parts outside the CDR3, is EAGVAQSPRYKIIEKRQSVAFWCNPISGHATLYWYQQILGQGPKLLIQFQNNGVVDDSQLPKDRFSAERLKGVDSTLKIQPAKLEDSAVYLCASSPLGGRDYYEQYFGPGTRLTVT.

Here the CDR3 reads CASSALASYEQYF. The CDR3 DNA follows: TGTGCCAGCAGCGCACTAGCGTCCTACGAGCAGTACTTC. The chain couples TRBV5-5 to TRBJ2-7, with 7 bases matching TRBD2. The CDR3 is 13 residues long. V lost 4 bases to trimming and J lost 1 base; unmatched junction nucleotides: 2. The germline V gene has CDR1 SGHKS and CDR2 YYEKEE (reference sequence).

The J gene is TRBJ2-1, the V gene TRBV7-2, with TRBD2 identical over 11 bases. The germline gives CDR1 SGHTA, CDR2 FQGNSA. After removal of 1 base from V and 7 bases from J, the junction contained 6 bases not matched to a gene. This CDR3 is built from 16 residues. The CDR3 coding sequence is TGTGCCAGCAGCTTAGTTAGCGGGAGGGCCCAGAATGAGCAGTTCTTC. Amino acids: CASSLVSGRAQNEQFF.

V usage is TRBV9 and J usage is TRBJ2-5, with a tentative D call TRBD1 (5 bases). V was cut by 0 bases and J by 2 bases, with 8 bases left in between. Germline loops: CDR1 SGDLS, CDR2 YYNGEE. This CDR3 comprises 14 residues. The CDR3 sequence: CASSVVPGQETQYF. CDR3 sequence (DNA): TGTGCCAGCAGCGTAGTACCAGGGCAAGAGACCCAGTACTTC.

This chain links TRBV7-6 with TRBJ2-5; 9 nucleotides agree with TRBD1. The V and J ends lost 5 bases and 3 bases, in that order; junction bases with no gene match: 4. The CDR3 has 14 residues. Germline CDR1 is SGHVS and CDR2 is FNYEAQ. This CDR3 reads CASSAGQGEETQYF. The CDR3 region has the DNA TGTGCCAGCAGCGCGGGACAGGGAGAAGAGACCCAGTACTTC. Looking up the rest from reference TRBV7-6 and TRBJ2-5 gives the full variable domain: GAGVSQSPRYKVTKRGQDVALRCDPISGHVSLYWYRQALGQGPEFLTYFNYEAQQDKSGLPNDRFSAERPEGSISTLTIQRTEQRDSAMYRCASSAGQGEETQYFGPGTRLLVL.

Turning to this clone: Other DNA sequences from this sample encode an identical CDR3 as well. CDR3 nucleotides: TGCGCCAGCAGCTGGGGGGGACAAACCGGGGAGCTGTTTTTT. Its translation is CASSWGGQTGELFF. The chain is built from TRBV5-1 and TRBJ2-2, with a weak D call TRBD2 (7 bases). CDR1 and CDR2 (germline): SGHRS, YFSETQ. V was cut by 3 bases and J by 5 bases, with 11 bases left in between. This CDR3 comprises 14 residues.

V is TRBV2 and J is TRBJ2-5; the match to TRBD1 covers 7 bases. This CDR3 is 16 amino acids long. V was pared by 6 bases and J by 5 bases, with 15 bases of the junction left unmatched. Per the germline V gene, CDR1 is SNHLY and CDR2 is FYNNEI. The CDR3 protein is CASRPTRDSIWETQYF. In DNA, the CDR3 is TGTGCCAGCAGGCCCACCCGGGACAGCATCTGGGAGACCCAGTACTTC.

V and J are TRBV7-3 and TRBJ2-1, with TRBD2 matching over 9 bases. CDR1 is SGHTA and CDR2 is FQGTGA in the germline V gene. J was trimmed by 4 bases and V by 5 bases; bases with no gene match: 3. This CDR3 region has 14 residues. As DNA, the CDR3 is TGTGCCAGCAGCCGGACTAGCGATTACAATGAGCAGTTCTTC. Protein: CASSRTSDYNEQFF.

V usage is TRBV6-5 and J usage is TRBJ1-2; TRBD1 is a possible D gene (5 bases). V dropped 5 bases and J dropped 8 bases, with 12 bases sitting between them. In germline, CDR1 is MNHEY, CDR2 SVGAGI. The CDR3 totals 12 residues. The CDR3 protein is CASSGQGGGYTF. CDR3 DNA sequence: TGTGCCAGCAGTGGCCAGGGAGGCGGCTACACCTTC.

The chain carries TRBV5-4 and TRBJ2-1; possibly TRBD2 for D (6 bases). The germline V gene has CDR1 SGHNT and CDR2 YYREEE (reference sequence). CDR3 length: 16 amino acids. The V end was cut by 3 bases, the J end by 0 bases, with 13 bases between. This CDR3 reads CASSSPAGSSYNEQFF. Written as DNA, the CDR3 is TGTGCCAGCAGCTCCCCCGCGGGAAGCTCCTACAATGAGCAGTTCTTC.

The chain joins TRBV6-5 to TRBJ2-1; TRBD2 aligns across 7 bases. This CDR3 region has 16 residues. Trimming cost V 0 bases and J 9 bases; bases outside gene matches: 11. Per the germline V gene, CDR1 is MNHEY and CDR2 is SVGAGI. CDR3 sequence: CASSYSFQRDSPEQFF. DNA of the CDR3: TGTGCCAGCAGTTACTCGTTCCAGCGGGATTCTCCTGAGCAGTTCTTC.

The genes are TRBV12-5 and TRBJ1-2; a possible D gene is TRBD1 (5 bases). The CDR3 length is 13 residues. Trimming removed 5 bases from V and 3 bases from J, with 10 bases in between. CDR1 and CDR2 from the germline V gene are LGHNT and FRNRAP. The CDR3 spells CASGDSPHYGYTF. The DNA of the CDR3 is TGTGCTAGTGGTGACAGTCCCCACTATGGCTACACCTTC.

The chain combines TRBV15 with TRBJ2-7; 7 positions match TRBD2. CDR3 length: 14 residues. Trimming removed 3 bases from V and 7 bases from J; junction bases left unmatched: 9. The germline V gene encodes CDR1 LNHNV and CDR2 YYDKDF (reference sequence). The CDR3 DNA reads as TGTGCCACCAGCAGGATGCTAGCGGTTGGGGAGCAGTACTTC. Protein sequence: CATSRMLAVGEQYF.

DNA for the CDR3: TGTGCCAGCTCACCACGGATAGACAGGGCCGGGGTAGATACGCAGTATTTT. As protein: CASSPRIDRAGVDTQYF. The V and J genes are TRBV18 and TRBJ2-3, with 7 bases matching TRBD1. The germline V gene has CDR1 KGHSH and CDR2 LQKENI. The trim removed 1 base at V and 5 bases at J, leaving 12 bases unmatched. This CDR3 has 17 residues. Full variable domain (remainder filled in from reference TRBV18 and TRBJ2-3): NAGVMQNPRHLVRRRGQEARLRCSPMKGHSHVYWYRQLPEEGLKFMVYLQKENIIDESGMPKERFSAEFPKEGPSILRIQQVVRGDSAAYFCASSPRIDRAGVDTQYFGPGTRLTVL.

This chain links TRBV29-1 with TRBJ1-1; D may be TRBD1 (5 bases). V was clipped by 6 bases and J by 1 base, with 12 bases between them. Germline CDR1 SQVTM, CDR2 ANQGSEA. This CDR3 comprises 13 residues. The CDR3 protein is CSVRTGGNTEAFF. CDR3 DNA: TGCAGCGTCAGGACGGGGGGGAACACTGAAGCTTTCTTT.

V is TRBV7-8 and J is TRBJ2-2; TRBD2 matches 8 bases. The V and J ends lost 4 bases and 5 bases, in that order; junction bases with no gene match: 6. The germline V gene has CDR1 SGHVS and CDR2 FQNEAQ. CDR3 size: 15 residues. This chain's CDR3 is CASSSSGRSTGELFF. DNA of the CDR3: TGTGCCAGCAGCTCCAGCGGGAGAAGTACCGGGGAGCTGTTTTTT.

The chain couples TRBV27 to TRBJ1-2; tentatively, D is TRBD1 (5 bases). Germline V gene lookup returns CDR1 MNHEY and CDR2 SMNVEV (reference sequence). This CDR3 region has 17 residues. V lost 2 bases to trimming and J lost 3 bases, with 19 bases between them. CDR3 coding DNA: TGTGCCAGCAGTTTAATGTGGACAAAGGGGAGGGACTATGGCTACACCTTC. Translated: CASSLMWTKGRDYGYTF.

J is TRBJ2-2 and V is TRBV19; D is unresolved. The CDR3 spans 12 residues. Germline loops: CDR1 LNHDA, CDR2 SQIVND (reference sequence). The V gene lost 2 bases and the J gene lost 11 bases, with 9 bases spanning the gap. As DNA, the CDR3 is TGTGCCAGTAGTATACTCCGGAGAGAGCTGTTTTTT. This sequence encodes CASSILRRELFF.

The chain joins TRBV6-1 to TRBJ2-7; D is unclear. Trimming took off 0 bases at V and 0 bases at J, with 6 bases between the two ends. Germline-derived CDR1 and CDR2 are MNHNS and SASEGT. The CDR3 covers 14 residues. This CDR3 is CASSEAWSSYEQYF. The CDR3 bases are TGTGCCAGCAGTGAAGCCTGGAGCTCCTACGAGCAGTACTTC.

V is TRBV5-1 and J is TRBJ2-3; no clear D. Trimming cost V 0 bases and J 9 bases, with 8 bases left between them. The CDR3 runs to 12 residues. The V gene's germline CDR1 is SGHRS and CDR2 YFSETQ. The CDR3 region is CASSLAGQTQYF. Here the CDR3 DNA reads TGCGCCAGCAGCTTGGCAGGTCAAACGCAGTATTTT.